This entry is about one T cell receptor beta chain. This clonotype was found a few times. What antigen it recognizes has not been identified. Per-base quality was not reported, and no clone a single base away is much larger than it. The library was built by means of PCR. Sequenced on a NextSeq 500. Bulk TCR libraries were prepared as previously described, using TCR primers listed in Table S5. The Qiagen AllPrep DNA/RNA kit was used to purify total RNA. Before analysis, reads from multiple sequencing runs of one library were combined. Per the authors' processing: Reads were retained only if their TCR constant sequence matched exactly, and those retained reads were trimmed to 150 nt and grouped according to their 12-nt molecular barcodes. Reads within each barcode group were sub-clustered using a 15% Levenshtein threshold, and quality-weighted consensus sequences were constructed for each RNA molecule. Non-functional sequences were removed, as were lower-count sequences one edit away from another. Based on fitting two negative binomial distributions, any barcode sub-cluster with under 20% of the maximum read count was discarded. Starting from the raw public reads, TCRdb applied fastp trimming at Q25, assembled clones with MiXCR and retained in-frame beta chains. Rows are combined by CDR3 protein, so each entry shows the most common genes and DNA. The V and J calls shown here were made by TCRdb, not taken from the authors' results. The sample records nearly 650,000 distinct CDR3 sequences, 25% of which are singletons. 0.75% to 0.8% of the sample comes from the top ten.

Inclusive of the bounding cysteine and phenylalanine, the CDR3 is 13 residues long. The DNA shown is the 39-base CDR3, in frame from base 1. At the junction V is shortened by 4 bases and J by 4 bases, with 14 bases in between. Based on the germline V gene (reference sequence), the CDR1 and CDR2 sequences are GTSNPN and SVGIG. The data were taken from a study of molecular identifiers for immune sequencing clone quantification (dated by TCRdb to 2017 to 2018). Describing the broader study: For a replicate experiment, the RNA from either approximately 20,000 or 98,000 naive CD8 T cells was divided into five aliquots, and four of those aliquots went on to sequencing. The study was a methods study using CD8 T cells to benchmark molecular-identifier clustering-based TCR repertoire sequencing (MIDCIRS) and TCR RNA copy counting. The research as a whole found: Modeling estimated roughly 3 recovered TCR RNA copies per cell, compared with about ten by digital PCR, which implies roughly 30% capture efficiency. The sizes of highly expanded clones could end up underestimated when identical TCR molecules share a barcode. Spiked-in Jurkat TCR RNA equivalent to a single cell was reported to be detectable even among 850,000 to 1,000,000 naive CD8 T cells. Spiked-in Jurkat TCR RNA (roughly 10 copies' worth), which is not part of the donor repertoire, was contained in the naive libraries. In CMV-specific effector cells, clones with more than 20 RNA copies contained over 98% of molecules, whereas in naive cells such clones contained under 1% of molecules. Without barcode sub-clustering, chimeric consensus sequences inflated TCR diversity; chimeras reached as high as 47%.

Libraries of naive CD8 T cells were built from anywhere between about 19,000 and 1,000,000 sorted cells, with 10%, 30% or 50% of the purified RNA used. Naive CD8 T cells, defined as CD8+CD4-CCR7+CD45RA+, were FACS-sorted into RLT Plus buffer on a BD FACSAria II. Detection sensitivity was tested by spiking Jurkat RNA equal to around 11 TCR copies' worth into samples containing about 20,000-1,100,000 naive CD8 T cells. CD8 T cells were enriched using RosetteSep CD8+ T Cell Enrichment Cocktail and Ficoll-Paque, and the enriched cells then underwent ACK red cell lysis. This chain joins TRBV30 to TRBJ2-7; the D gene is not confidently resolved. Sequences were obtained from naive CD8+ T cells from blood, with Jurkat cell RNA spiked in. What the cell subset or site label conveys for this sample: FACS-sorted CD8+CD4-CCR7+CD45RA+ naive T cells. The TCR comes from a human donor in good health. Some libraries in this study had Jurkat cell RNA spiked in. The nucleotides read TGTGCCTGGAAGGTTCCTGCCGCTTACGAGCAGTACTTC. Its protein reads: CAWKVPAAYEQYF.